This TCR beta chain was captured by sequencing in a study of blood T cell repertoires in COVID-19. At the level of the study: The origin of the acute and convalescent COVID-19 samples was the United States, Italy and Spain.

CDR1 is LNHDA, CDR2 SQIVND, per germline (reference sequence). The CDR3 loop spans 14 amino acids. With 4 bases removed from V and 1 base from J, the gap between germline ends came to 10 bases. Those enrolled, adults aged 18 to 89 years, came from around 24 US areas. Allocation to cohorts depended on clinical history reported by the participants. Using immunoSEQ multiplex PCR, the repertoire was profiled, and TCRdb retains in-frame clones only, with some absent. The sample includes a few hundred thousand clones, 85% to 90% of them seen just once. The chain couples TRBV19 to TRBJ2-5, with D maybe TRBD2 (5 bases). This TCR derives from a man aged 30 to 45 who had recovered from COVID-19. Sequenced sample: PBMCs or T cells enriched from blood (not recorded which). The CDR3 nucleotides are TGTGCCAGTAGTACCTCTAGCTCCCAAGAGACCCAGTACTTC. Protein: CASSTSSSQETQYF. The variable domain in full, with the rest retrieved from reference TRBV19 and TRBJ2-5, is DGGITQSPKYLFRKEGQNVTLSCEQNLNHDAMYWYRQDPGQGLRLIYYSQIVNDFQKGDIAEGYSVSREKKESFPLTVTSAQKNPTAFYLCASSTSSSQETQYFGPGTRLLVL.